Given below is one T cell receptor beta chain in context. TCRdb's table, derived via immunoSEQ multiplex PCR, lists solely in-frame clones and lacks some. The profile shows roughly 2.6 million clones, around 90% of them singletons. The data stem from a study of shared clonotypes between healthy human individuals. The length of the CDR3 is 14 residues. Germline V lookup: CDR1 SGHNT, CDR2 YENEEA. V dropped 6 bases and J dropped 2 bases, with 10 bases sitting between them. Source material: naive CD4+ T cells sorted from blood. The subset: CD45RA+ positively selected. The TCR originated in a man younger than 35 in good health. The J gene is TRBJ2-2, the V gene TRBV11-3; D is unclear. The CDR3 protein is CASSLSTNTGELFF. Here the CDR3 DNA reads TGTGCCAGCAGTTTAAGCACTAACACCGGGGAGCTGTTTTTT.